This TCR beta chain is drawn from a study of blood T cell repertoires in COVID-19. Study at large: Both acute and convalescent COVID-19 samples were obtained from the United States, Italy and Spain.

Seattle participants joined during active infection and were tracked over time. Remarks on this clone: The same CDR3 can be traced to other DNA sequences in this sample.

Authors' methods: Researchers report that nucleated cell counts were estimated from reference gene primer amplification. Produced via immunoSEQ multiplex PCR; TCRdb's table is partial and in-frame only. V, J and clone size are taken as reported in that table, and D and trimming were inferred from the DNA itself. The sample includes approximately 330,000 clones, 80% to 90% of them seen just once. The CDR3 runs to 14 residues. V was shortened by 2 bases and J by 0 bases, with 7 bases between the two germline ends. Germline CDR1 MNHEY, CDR2 SVGAGI. The chain couples TRBV6-5 to TRBJ1-1; D gene unclear. The sample was peripheral blood. The sequence was obtained from a man younger than 45 with COVID-19, enrolled during active disease. CDR3 amino acids: CASSYGQLNTEAFF. DNA for the CDR3: TGTGCCAGCAGTTACGGGCAGTTGAACACTGAAGCTTTCTTT.